Below, 15 T cell receptor beta chains from the same sample are listed, as sequenced in a study of blood T cell repertoires in COVID-19. Libraries were prepared by immunoSEQ multiplex PCR; TCRdb keeps only in-frame clonotypes and omits some of them. This sample has about 80,000 clones, with about 72% found just once. The material sequenced was peripheral blood. The receptors come from a man aged 65 to 79 with active or convalescent COVID-19.

This chain joins TRBV30 and TRBJ2-6; D might be TRBD1 (5 bases). Trimming pared 5 bases from V and 4 bases from J, leaving 12 bases between. Germline loops: CDR1 GTSNPN, CDR2 SVGIG (reference sequence). The CDR3 spans 14 residues. DNA for the CDR3: TGTGCCTGGGACCGACAGTCCGGGGCCAACGTCCTGACTTTC. Translating it yields CAWDRQSGANVLTF.

The chain recombines TRBV19 with TRBJ1-5, with D uncertain. The V and J ends lost 4 bases and 5 bases respectively, with 12 bases between them. This CDR3 spans 14 amino acids. The V gene's germline CDR1 is LNHDA and CDR2 SQIVND (reference sequence). This CDR3 reads CASSTDFPYQPQHF. In DNA form, the CDR3 reads TGTGCCAGTAGTACAGATTTCCCCTATCAGCCCCAGCATTTT.

This clone has a handful of counts. The chain joins TRBV29-1 to TRBJ2-5; D is perhaps TRBD2 (6 bases). CDR1 SQVTM and CDR2 ANQGSEA come from the germline V gene. The CDR3 totals 11 residues. The CDR3 spells CTGGEEGTQYF. The CDR3 DNA reads as TGCACCGGAGGGGAGGAGGGGACCCAGTACTTC.

The chain is built from TRBV10-1 and TRBJ1-4; TRBD1 is a possible D gene (6 bases). CDR3 size: 14 residues. Per the germline V gene, CDR1 is WNHNN and CDR2 is SYGVQD (reference sequence). Trimming removed 4 bases at V and 8 bases at J, with 14 bases between. The CDR3 DNA sequence: TGCGCCAGCAGTGCACACAGGGATGGGGAAAAACTGTTTTTT. It yields the protein CASSAHRDGEKLFF.

The gene calls are TRBV7-2 and TRBJ1-6; 8 positions match TRBD1. The CDR3 spans 15 residues. With V trimmed by 4 bases and J by 5 bases, 4 bases remained unmatched. CDR1 SGHTA and CDR2 FQGNSA come from the germline V gene. In DNA, the CDR3 is TGTGCCAGCAGCTCACAGGGGGGAAATAATTCACCCCTCCACTTT. Its translation is CASSSQGGNNSPLHF.

The V gene is TRBV21-1, the J gene TRBJ1-4; the listed D gene, TRBD1, was not tested against the DNA. TRBV21-1 is recorded as a pseudogene. The CDR3 sequence is 21 residues long. As DNA, the CDR3 is TGTGCCAGCAGCAAAGTAGGTAAGAAGGACACTCGACGGTCACGAGACGAAAAACTGTTTTTT. Amino acids: CASSKVGKKDTRRSRDEKLFF.

This clone was counted only a few times. The chain recombines TRBV6-5 with TRBJ2-7; D is ambiguous. The V gene lost 11 bases and the J gene lost 0 bases, with 17 bases spanning the gap. The germline CDR1 and CDR2 sequences are MNHEY and SVGAGI. CDR3 length: 14 residues. The DNA of the CDR3 is TGTGCCGGCTCCGCGACACTGAACTCCTACGAGCAGTACTTC. Amino acid sequence: CAGSATLNSYEQYF.

V usage is TRBV28 and J usage is TRBJ2-7; 8 nucleotides align to TRBD1. Germline V gives CDR1 MDHEN, CDR2 SYDVKM. There are 12 residues in the CDR3. Losses at the gene ends were 10 bases for V and 4 bases for J; bases not matched to a gene: 6. Written as DNA, the CDR3 is TGTGCCACAGGACAGGGTCAATACGAGCAGTACTTC. As protein: CATGQGQYEQYF. Filled out from reference TRBV28 and TRBJ2-7, the complete variable domain reads DVKVTQSSRYLVKRTGEKVFLECVQDMDHENMFWYRQDPGLGLRLIYFSYDVKMKEKGDIPEGYSVSREKKERFSLILESASTNQTSMYLCATGQGQYEQYFGPGTRLTVT.

This clone was observed once. The CDR3 reads CASSETRTGNGYTF. As DNA, the CDR3 is TGCGCCAGCAGTGAGACTAGGACAGGGAATGGCTACACCTTC. The chain has TRBV10-2 and TRBJ1-2; 8 bases agree with TRBD1. V shed 2 bases, J shed 6 bases, and the junction held 5 bases outside the gene matches. This CDR3 is 14 amino acids long. In germline, CDR1 is WSHSY, CDR2 SAAADI.

The chain has TRBV25-1 and TRBJ1-1, with 8 bases matching TRBD1. The V segment lost 4 bases and the J segment 4 bases; nucleotides outside the gene matches: 8. This CDR3 has 15 residues. Per germline, CDR1 MGHDK and CDR2 SYGVNS. In nucleotides, the CDR3 is TGTGCCAGCAGTGCCACAGGACAGGGAAGCACTGAAGCTTTCTTT. Its protein product is CASSATGQGSTEAFF.

CDR3 region: CASRTTGEKLFF. CDR3 DNA: TGTGCCAGCAGAACGACAGGGGAAAAACTGTTTTTT. The chain recombines TRBV12-3 or TRBV12-4 with TRBJ1-4, with 7 positions matching TRBD1. The CDR3 spans 12 residues. After removal of 6 bases from V and 8 bases from J, the junction contained 3 bases not matched to a gene.

The chain uses TRBV6-1 and TRBJ2-7; perhaps TRBD2 as D (5 bases). V lost 3 bases to trimming and J lost 2 bases, with 11 bases between them. CDR1 is MNHNS, CDR2 SASEGT, per germline. CDR3 length: 14 residues. The CDR3 loop is CASSELGSPYEQYF. The CDR3 DNA reads TGTGCCAGCAGTGAGTTGGGGAGTCCCTACGAGCAGTACTTC.

J is TRBJ2-2 and V is TRBV7-9; 10 bases are shared with TRBD1. After removal of 4 bases from V and 5 bases from J, the junction contained 4 bases not matched to a gene. The CDR3 covers 15 residues. Per germline, CDR1 SEHNR and CDR2 FQNEAQ (reference sequence). CDR3 residues: CASSYGTGETGELFF. CDR3 bases: TGTGCCAGCAGCTACGGGACAGGGGAGACCGGGGAGCTGTTTTTT.

DNA of the CDR3: TGTGCCAGCAGCTTGGTCGGCGGGGGGGCCAGTGAGACCCAGTACTTC. Protein: CASSLVGGGASETQYF. The rearrangement uses TRBV7-9 and TRBJ2-5; 9 bases line up with TRBD2. Germline values: CDR1 SEHNR, CDR2 FQNEAQ (reference sequence). The length of the CDR3 is 16 residues. The junction had 10 bases not matched to a gene; V was cut back by 3 bases and J by 5 bases.

With regard to this clone: Other DNA sequences within the sample encode an identical CDR3. V gene TRBV19 combines with J gene TRBJ1-1; 9 bases are a match to TRBD1. Germline loops: CDR1 LNHDA, CDR2 SQIVND (reference sequence). The CDR3 runs to 13 residues. J gave up 3 bases and V 4 bases, and 0 bases lay outside the gene matches. The CDR3 nucleotides are TGTGCCAGTAGTAGGGACAGGGACACTGAAGCTTTCTTT. It yields the protein CASSRDRDTEAFF.